This TCR beta chain was observed in a study of human T cells and chemical hapten exposure. The authors' processing: Counting gave a median of around 90,000 TCRs per sample, with values ranging from about 23,224 to 690,600. TCRdb redid the calling of the RACE reads with MiXCR, one entry per CDR3 protein. TCRdb, rather than the study authors, made the V and J calls. The sample has some 360,000 distinct CDR3 sequences; 5.1% are singletons. This sample's time point: pre-sensitization, week 0. The sample's treatment: therapeutic diphenylcyclopropenone sensitization with weekly scalp DPC. With 2 bases clipped from V and 0 bases from J, the junction kept 7 bases outside the gene matches. The CDR3 totals 16 residues. Germline V gene data show CDR1 as SGHRS and CDR2 as YFSETQ. This clonotype was counted a few times.

The rearrangement joins TRBV5-1 to TRBJ1-1; 7 bases fit TRBD1. The source material was whole blood, sampled in connection with sensitization to the hapten diphenylcyclopropenone (DPC). The sequence derives from a woman aged 50 to 65 with alopecia areata. Some clones in this sample may be carry-over from other donors' samples. The CDR3 reads CASSFGDRVMNTEAFF. CDR3 in DNA: TGCGCCAGCAGCTTCGGTGACAGGGTGATGAACACTGAAGCTTTCTTT.